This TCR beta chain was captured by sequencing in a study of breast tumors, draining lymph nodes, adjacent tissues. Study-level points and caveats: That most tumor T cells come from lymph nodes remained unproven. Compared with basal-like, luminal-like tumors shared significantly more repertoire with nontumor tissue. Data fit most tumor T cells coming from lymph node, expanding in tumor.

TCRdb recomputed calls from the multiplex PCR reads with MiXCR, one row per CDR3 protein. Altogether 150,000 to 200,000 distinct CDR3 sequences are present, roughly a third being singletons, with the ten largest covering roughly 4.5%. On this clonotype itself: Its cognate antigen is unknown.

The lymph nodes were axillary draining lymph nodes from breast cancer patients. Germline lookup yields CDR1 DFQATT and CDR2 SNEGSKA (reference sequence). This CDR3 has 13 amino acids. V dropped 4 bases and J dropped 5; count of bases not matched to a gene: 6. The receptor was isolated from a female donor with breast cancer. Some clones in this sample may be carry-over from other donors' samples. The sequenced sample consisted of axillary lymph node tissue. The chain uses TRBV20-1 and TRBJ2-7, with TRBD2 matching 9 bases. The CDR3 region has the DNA TGCAGTGCTATTGGCGGGGGGGCCAACGAGCAGTACTTC. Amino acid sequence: CSAIGGGANEQYF.